This TCR beta chain comes out of a study of technical replicates of blood from several donors. TCRdb's copy holds only in-frame clones and misses some; the assay was immunoSEQ multiplex PCR. Among roughly 87,000 clones listed, over 75% were seen once. The CDR3 is made up of 16 amino acids. CDR1 is SGHRS and CDR2 is YFSETQ in the germline V gene. The V and J ends lost 1 base and 0 bases, in that order; junction bases with no gene match: 5. V and J are TRBV5-1 and TRBJ2-7, with 9 positions matching TRBD1. The source of this sequence is a human donor in good health. The sequencing input was T cells isolated from PBMCs. CDR3 nucleotides: TGCGCCAGCAGCTTGCTGCCGGGACAGGGCTCCTACGAGCAGTACTTC. Translating it yields CASSLLPGQGSYEQYF.